Only a few counts were recorded for the clone carrying this T cell receptor beta chain. A clone one base away is much larger, so this may be a read error. The conserved closing phenylalanine or tryptophan is absent in this CDR3, likely reflecting a read error. The data stem from a study of T cells in Graves' hyperthyroidism and ophthalmopathy. Amplification of TCR beta CDR3 regions was performed using RNA transcripts as template. Primed by the HTBI set, a first-round RT-PCR was run on the TCR CDR3. TCRdb fed the multiplex PCR reads into MiXCR, producing one record per CDR3 protein. This table has about 640,000 distinct CDR3 sequences, around 20% appearing once. Uncontrolled infection, other autoimmune disease, pregnancy or lactation led to exclusion. PBMCs were collected from a roughly 9.7 ml volume of fresh peripheral blood. CDR3 size: 13 residues. V lost 3 bases and J lost 2, with 8 bases in between. Germline values: CDR1 GTSNPN, CDR2 SVGIG (reference sequence).

The sequenced sample consisted of blood. The sequence came from a man aged 25-45 years with Graves' ophthalmopathy. This chain links TRBV30 with TRBJ1-5; D call uncertain. The CDR3 region is CAWSLTGNQPQHS. In nucleotides, the CDR3 is TGTGCCTGGAGCCTAACTGGCAATCAGCCCCAGCATTCT.